A single T cell receptor (beta chain) is shown here with its context. The sample belongs to a study of blood T cell repertoires in COVID-19. Across the study: Specimens from acute and convalescent COVID-19 originated in the United States, Italy and Spain. PBMCs, B-cell-depleted T cells, or T cells provided the cDNA or gDNA that made up the material.

The study assigned cohorts using participant-reported clinical history. Cohort 3 recovered donors had two negative PCRs, clearance, or symptom resolution. Clones were read by immunoSEQ multiplex PCR, and TCRdb kept only the in-frame ones, dropping some. The repertoire holds around 280,000 clones, with about 83% as singletons. V was pared by 0 bases and J by 4 bases, with 18 bases between. Germline CDR1 reads LGHNA; CDR2 reads YNFKEQ. CDR3 length: 17 amino acids. The genes are TRBV4-2 and TRBJ2-5, with D possibly TRBD2 on 5 matching bases. This receptor was taken from a woman aged 40 to 50 who had recovered from COVID-19. The specimen was PBMCs or T cells enriched from blood (not recorded which). The CDR3 DNA reads TGTGCCAGCAGCCAAGATTATAAGGGTATCAGCGGAGAGACCCAGTACTTC. This translates into CASSQDYKGISGETQYF.